The 14 T cell receptor beta chains below come from one sample, sequenced in a study of T cells in Graves' hyperthyroidism and ophthalmopathy. The source material, RNA transcripts, was used to amplify TCR beta CDR3 regions. TCR CDR3 regions were first amplified by RT-PCR with HTBI primers. TCRdb processed the multiplex PCR reads anew with MiXCR; each CDR3 protein has one entry. Of roughly 500,000 distinct CDR3 sequences detected, approximately 23% appear once; the ten largest clones hold approximately 49%. The sample taken for sequencing was blood. These receptors all stem from a woman in her 70s with Graves' ophthalmopathy.

The genes are TRBV5-5 and TRBJ1-6; D perhaps matches TRBD1 (6 bases). The ends were cut back, 1 base at V and 8 bases at J, with 10 bases in the middle. The CDR3 contains 14 residues. Germline loops: CDR1 SGHKS, CDR2 YYEKEE (reference sequence). Written as DNA, the CDR3 is TGTGCCAGCAGCTTGATGGGGGCTGATTCACCCCTCCACTTT. Residues: CASSLMGADSPLHF.

The V and J genes are TRBV19 and TRBJ2-2, with a tentative D call TRBD2 (5 bases). The CDR3 runs 13 residues. The germline CDR1 and CDR2 sequences are LNHDA and SQIVND (reference sequence). V was pared by 5 bases and J by 4 bases, with 8 bases between. CDR3 sequence (DNA): TGTGCCAGTAGTGCGGACTTCACCGGGGAGCTGTTTTTT. Translation: CASSADFTGELFF.

This clonotype was detected many times. The chain recombines TRBV5-1 with TRBJ1-2; D is perhaps TRBD1 (6 bases). CDR3 length equals 13 residues. Germline V lookup: CDR1 SGHRS, CDR2 YFSETQ. The germline V and J ends were trimmed by 4 bases and 4 bases, with 11 bases remaining between them. The CDR3 loop is CASSIGTTYGYTF. The CDR3 nucleotides read TGCGCCAGCAGCATAGGGACAACCTATGGCTACACCTTC.

The chain couples TRBV19 to TRBJ2-5, with TRBD2 matching 9 bases. Per germline, CDR1 LNHDA and CDR2 SQIVND (reference sequence). V dropped 3 bases and J dropped 2; count of bases not matched to a gene: 10. The CDR3 is 17 amino acids. The CDR3 nucleotides are TGTGCCAGTAGTATTTCTCCACTAGCGGGTGGGCAAGAGACCCAGTACTTC. Residues: CASSISPLAGGQETQYF.

A single count supports this clonotype. V is TRBV9 and J is TRBJ2-1, with D possibly being TRBD1 or TRBD2 (6 bases each). Germline V gene sequence: CDR1 SGDLS, CDR2 YYNGEE. CDR3 length: 11 amino acids. V shed 3 bases and J shed 11 bases, with 9 bases lying between them. The CDR3 DNA reads as TGTGCCAGCAGCGGGGGGGCCCAGCAGTTCTTC. This encodes CASSGGAQQFF.

Ten or more counts support this clonotype. The chain recombines TRBV24-1 with TRBJ2-1; perhaps D is TRBD1 or TRBD2 (6 bases each). Trimming left V 5 bases short and J 6 bases short, with 10 bases between. CDR1 is KGHDR, CDR2 SFDVKD, per germline. The CDR3 contains 13 residues. The CDR3 sequence: CATSGGAGNEQFF. CDR3 DNA sequence: TGTGCCACCAGTGGGGGGGCAGGCAATGAGCAGTTCTTC.

The chain recombines TRBV10-2 with TRBJ1-6, with no clear D. The CDR3 runs to 13 residues. V lost 4 bases and J 7 bases, leaving 8 bases between the germline ends. Germline V gene data show CDR1 as WSHSY and CDR2 as SAAADI. CDR3: CASSGAPNSPLHF. Written as DNA, the CDR3 is TGCGCCAGCAGTGGAGCACCAAATTCACCCCTCCACTTT.

This clonotype was observed at least ten times. The chain has TRBV5-5 and TRBJ2-2; D is unresolved. The CDR3 is made up of 15 amino acids. Germline CDR1 is SGHKS and CDR2 is YYEKEE (reference sequence). Trimming removed 4 bases at V and 4 bases at J, with 14 bases between. The CDR3, as DNA: TGTGCCAGCAGCCCACTCCACTGGGGCACCGGGGAGCTGTTTTTT. It yields the protein CASSPLHWGTGELFF. Supplemented by reference TRBV5-5 and TRBJ2-2, the full variable domain reads DAGVTQSPTHLIKTRGQQVTLRCSPISGHKSVSWYQQVLGQGPQFIFQYYEKEERGRGNFPDRFSARQFPNYSSELNVNALLLGDSALYLCASSPLHWGTGELFFGEGSRLTVL.

This chain joins TRBV3-1 and TRBJ2-1; D is perhaps TRBD1 (6 bases). The CDR3 is 16 residues long. The V end lost 0 bases, the J end lost 4 bases, and 13 bases lay between the germline ends. In germline, CDR1 is LGHDT, CDR2 YNNKEL (reference sequence). The CDR3 region is CASSQDFGTPYNEQFF. CDR3 coding DNA: TGTGCCAGCAGCCAAGACTTTGGGACACCTTACAATGAGCAGTTCTTC.

The chain links TRBV6-1 to TRBJ1-2; D is uncertain. V lost 4 bases and J 0 bases, leaving 15 bases between the germline ends. Germline lookup yields CDR1 MNHNS and CDR2 SASEGT. The CDR3 consists of 16 residues. This chain's CDR3 is CASSASMGRTNYGYTF. In DNA, the CDR3 is TGTGCCAGCAGTGCTTCAATGGGCAGGACTAACTATGGCTACACCTTC.

There are a few counts of this clonotype. For the CDR3, the DNA is TGTGCCAGCAAATTAATGAATCAGGGTGGTGAAAAACTGTTTTTT. Protein: CASKLMNQGGEKLFF. The J gene is TRBJ1-4, the V gene TRBV12-3 or TRBV12-4; possible D gene TRBD1, 5 bases. V lost 7 bases, J lost 7 bases, and 19 bases lay in between. The CDR3 loop spans 15 amino acids.

This clonotype was picked up many times. This chain's CDR3 is CASRYSGANVLTF. CDR3 nucleotide sequence: TGTGCCAGCAGGTACTCTGGGGCCAACGTCCTGACTTTC. The V gene is TRBV28, the J gene TRBJ2-6, with unresolved D. The CDR3 covers 13 residues. Trimming removed 6 bases from V and 0 bases from J, with 3 bases in between. From germline, CDR1 is MDHEN and CDR2 SYDVKM.

This clonotype was seen a few times. This chain joins TRBV20-1 and TRBJ2-1; 8 nucleotides agree with TRBD2. The CDR3 runs to 17 residues. CDR1 DFQATT and CDR2 SNEGSKA come from the germline V gene (reference sequence). The trim removed 0 bases at V and 0 bases at J, leaving 7 bases unmatched. The CDR3 DNA is TGCAGTGCTAGAGACTACTGGAGCGGGAGCTCCTACAATGAGCAGTTCTTC. Residues: CSARDYWSGSSYNEQFF.

This clonotype was counted ten times or more. The chain employs TRBV2 and TRBJ2-1, with D uncertain. Germline-derived CDR1 and CDR2 are SNHLY and FYNNEI. V dropped 7 bases and J dropped 9 bases, with 10 bases sitting between them. The CDR3 is 11 residues long. The CDR3 coding sequence is TGTGCCAGCATGGTAGAATTTGAGCAGTTCTTC. This gives the protein CASMVEFEQFF.